The next 22 T cell receptor beta chains were all read from a single sample in a study of T cells in Graves' hyperthyroidism and ophthalmopathy. TCR beta CDR3 regions were amplified from RNA. In the first-round RT-PCR of the TCR CDR3, the HTBI primer set was used. TCRdb itself ran the multiplex PCR reads through MiXCR, one entry per CDR3 protein. Found here are 500,000 to 600,000 distinct CDR3 sequences, around 42% of them singletons; the top ten hold approximately 7.5%. The specimen sequenced was peripheral blood or thyroid tissue (not recorded which). The receptors derive from a woman aged 18-30 years with Graves' hyperthyroidism.

The chain is built from TRBV30 and TRBJ1-1; D unresolved. Germline V gene data show CDR1 as GTSNPN and CDR2 as SVGIG (reference sequence). With 0 bases removed from V and 1 base from J, the gap between germline ends came to 12 bases. The CDR3 runs to 15 residues. CDR3 bases: TGTGCCTGGAGTGTACGTCGGACGGCGAACACTGAAGCTTTCTTT. Residues: CAWSVRRTANTEAFF.

The CDR3 DNA is TGTGCCACCAGCAGGGGTAATAGCAATCAGCCCCAGCATTTT. Amino acids: CATSRGNSNQPQHF. The chain combines TRBV15 with TRBJ1-5, with D uncertain. Germline V CDR1 and CDR2: LNHNV, YYDKDF (reference sequence). The CDR3 has 14 residues. The V and J ends lost 3 bases and 0 bases respectively, with 6 bases between them.

Ten or more counts support this clonotype. The gene calls are TRBV25-1 and TRBJ1-1; weak D call: TRBD1 (6 bases). Trimming cost V 5 bases and J 4 bases, with 14 bases left between them. From germline, CDR1 is MGHDK and CDR2 SYGVNS. CDR3 length: 14 amino acids. As DNA, the CDR3 is TGTGCCAGCAGTCAACAGGGCAAGGGCACTGAAGCTTTCTTT. It codes for CASSQQGKGTEAFF.

This chain connects TRBV15 to TRBJ2-5; tentative D call: TRBD2 (7 bases). V lost 7 bases and J 5 bases, leaving 20 bases between the germline ends. Germline values: CDR1 LNHNV, CDR2 YYDKDF (reference sequence). The CDR3 is 15 residues long. CDR3 in amino acids: CATITAGRGRETQYF. The CDR3 nucleotides read TGTGCCACCATCACAGCGGGACGGGGGCGTGAGACCCAGTACTTC.

The sample holds a few counts of this clonotype. The V call is TRBV20-1, the J call TRBJ1-1; possibly TRBD1 for D (5 bases). Per the germline V gene, CDR1 is DFQATT and CDR2 is SNEGSKA (reference sequence). This CDR3 is 14 amino acids long. Trimming took off 3 bases at V and 3 bases at J, with 14 bases between the two ends. The DNA of the CDR3 is TGCAGTGCTAGTCCGGATATGGGGGACACTGAAGCTTTCTTT. Amino acids: CSASPDMGDTEAFF.

The rearrangement uses TRBV29-1 and TRBJ1-2; no definite D call. Trimming shortened V by 8 bases and J by 8 bases, and 18 bases separated the two germline ends. The CDR3 consists of 12 residues. CDR1 is SQVTM and CDR2 is ANQGSEA in the germline V gene. The CDR3 DNA reads TGCAGCCAAGATAGAGGGAAGGTGGGCTACACCTTC. It is translated as CSQDRGKVGYTF.

For this clonotype: This clone may be a read error of a much larger clone one base away. The chain combines TRBV2 with TRBJ1-5; the D gene is possibly TRBD1 (5 bases). CDR3 length equals 16 residues. Germline values: CDR1 SNHLY, CDR2 FYNNEI. DNA of the CDR3: TGTGTCAGCAGTTTATCGGGGGGGTCCAGCAATCAGCCCCAGCATTTT. Its protein product is CVSSLSGGSSNQPQHF.

This clonotype has ten or more counts. This rearrangement joins TRBV7-9 to TRBJ2-5, with a weak D call TRBD1 (5 bases). V lost 5 bases and J lost 4, with 14 bases in between. The CDR3 length is 14 residues. Per germline, CDR1 SEHNR and CDR2 FQNEAQ (reference sequence). CDR3 sequence reads: CASSPQTVGETQYF. The CDR3, as DNA: TGTGCCAGCAGCCCCCAGACAGTGGGAGAGACCCAGTACTTC.

This clonotype was recorded at least ten times. The chain is built from TRBV12-5 and TRBJ1-6; D gene uncertain. Trimming pared 6 bases from V and 7 bases from J, leaving 10 bases between. The CDR3 loop spans 13 amino acids. Germline CDR1 LGHNT, CDR2 FRNRAP. CDR3 nucleotide sequence: TGTGCTAGTGGAGAAGCTAGAAATTCACCCCTCCACTTT. Protein: CASGEARNSPLHF. Full variable domain (rest looked up from reference TRBV12-5 and TRBJ1-6): DARVTQTPRHKVTEMGQEVTMRCQPILGHNTVFWYRQTMMQGLELLAYFRNRAPLDDSGMPKDRFSAEMPDATLATLKIQPSEPRDSAVYFCASGEARNSPLHFGNGTRLTVT.

Comment on this clonotype: This may come from a read error, since a much larger clone is one base off. The V and J genes are TRBV2 and TRBJ1-2; 10 bases map to TRBD1. With 10 bases clipped from V and 4 bases from J, the junction kept 6 bases outside the gene matches. The CDR3 is made up of 13 amino acids. In germline, CDR1 is SNHLY, CDR2 FYNNEI. DNA for the CDR3: TGTGCCACCCGGACAGGGGGTGTCTATGGCTACACCTTC. It encodes CATRTGGVYGYTF.

This clonotype appeared a few times. The chain is built from TRBV6-1 and TRBJ1-1; 9 bases align to TRBD1. The V gene end was trimmed by 4 bases and the J gene end by 6 bases; junction bases not matched to a gene: 6. The CDR3 is 14 residues long. The germline gives CDR1 MNHNS, CDR2 SASEGT. The chain's CDR3 is CASSAGQGGAEAFF. DNA for the CDR3: TGTGCCAGCAGTGCGGGACAGGGTGGGGCTGAAGCTTTCTTT.

The chain joins TRBV18 to TRBJ2-7, with a weak D call TRBD2 (6 bases). V gave up 3 bases and J gave up 0 bases, with 15 bases separating them. The CDR3 has 16 amino acids. Germline V gives CDR1 KGHSH, CDR2 LQKENI. The CDR3 DNA reads TGTGCCAGCTCACCCACCTCTAGCGCGAACTCCTACGAGCAGTACTTC. This codes for CASSPTSSANSYEQYF. Full variable domain (rest looked up from reference TRBV18 and TRBJ2-7): NAGVMQNPRHLVRRRGQEARLRCSPMKGHSHVYWYRQLPEEGLKFMVYLQKENIIDESGMPKERFSAEFPKEGPSILRIQQVVRGDSAAYFCASSPTSSANSYEQYFGPGTRLTVT.

This chain uses TRBV7-9 with TRBJ2-7; 13 positions match TRBD2. Losses at the gene ends were 5 bases for V and 0 bases for J; bases not matched to a gene: 7. The CDR3 runs to 17 residues. Germline V CDR1 and CDR2: SEHNR, FQNEAQ (reference sequence). CDR3 sequence: CASSTTSGRADSYEQYF. The CDR3 coding sequence is TGTGCCAGCAGCACCACTAGCGGGAGGGCCGACTCCTACGAGCAGTACTTC.

The chain carries TRBV7-9 and TRBJ2-5; D unresolved. Deletions cut 1 base from V and 5 bases from J, with 5 bases between. Per the germline V gene, CDR1 is SEHNR and CDR2 is FQNEAQ (reference sequence). The CDR3 sequence is 12 residues long. Here the CDR3 DNA reads TGTGCCAGCAGCTTAGAATCGGAGACCCAGTACTTC. This codes for CASSLESETQYF.

The table lists this clonotype with many counts. The chain employs TRBV6-2 or TRBV6-3 and TRBJ1-2; D perhaps matches TRBD1 (5 bases). Germline V gives CDR1 MNHEY, CDR2 SVGEGT. V lost 2 bases, J lost 7 bases, and 8 bases lay in between. This CDR3 has 12 residues. The CDR3 DNA follows: TGTGCCAGCAGTTACAAAGGGGCTGGCTACACCTTC. Translation: CASSYKGAGYTF.

The sample holds many counts of this clonotype. CDR3 sequence (DNA): TGCGCCAGCAGCATAGCGGGAGACCGAGAGACCCAGTACTTC. It yields the protein CASSIAGDRETQYF. This chain uses TRBV5-1 with TRBJ2-5; 9 positions match TRBD2. The CDR3 runs to 14 residues. Trimming took 4 bases from V and 4 from J; bases not matched to a gene: 5. Germline CDR1 is SGHRS and CDR2 is YFSETQ.

This clonotype was observed a few times. A much larger clone is a single base away; this may be a read error. J is TRBJ1-1 and V is TRBV27; tentatively, D is TRBD1 (5 bases). The CDR3 length is 12 residues. V dropped 8 bases and J dropped 4 bases, with 11 bases sitting between them. Germline V lookup: CDR1 MNHEY, CDR2 SMNVEV (reference sequence). This CDR3 is CASYGRATEAFF. The DNA of the CDR3 is TGTGCCAGCTACGGCAGGGCCACTGAAGCTTTCTTT.

The chain combines TRBV5-1 with TRBJ1-3; D ambiguous. The CDR3 length is 17 residues. Germline lookup yields CDR1 SGHRS and CDR2 YFSETQ. The V and J ends lost 7 bases and 0 bases respectively, with 20 bases between them. The CDR3 is CASRPAPAQSSGNTIYF. In DNA, the CDR3 is TGCGCCAGCCGCCCGGCGCCGGCTCAGAGCTCTGGAAACACCATATATTTT. Filled out from reference TRBV5-1 and TRBJ1-3, the complete variable domain reads KAGVTQTPRYLIKTRGQQVTLSCSPISGHRSVSWYQQTPGQGLQFLFEYFSETQRNKGNFPGRFSGRQFSNSRSEMNVSTLELGDSALYLCASRPAPAQSSGNTIYFGEGSWLTVV.

J is TRBJ2-3 and V is TRBV20-1; TRBD2 aligns across 8 bases. V shed 2 bases and J 4 bases; nucleotides not matched to a gene: 2. The CDR3 extends over 13 amino acids. Germline V gene lookup returns CDR1 DFQATT and CDR2 SNEGSKA (reference sequence). CDR3 coding DNA: TGCAGTGCTAGACTAGCGGGCCCAGATACGCAGTATTTT. Its translation is CSARLAGPDTQYF.

This clonotype was observed at least ten times. The chain recombines TRBV5-1 with TRBJ1-5; no firm D call. The CDR3 has 15 residues. CDR1 and CDR2 (germline): SGHRS, YFSETQ. V was clipped by 0 bases and J by 0 bases, with 7 bases between them. The CDR3 reads CASSLDGNSNQPQHF. The CDR3 region has the DNA TGCGCCAGCAGCTTGGATGGCAATAGCAATCAGCCCCAGCATTTT.

The chain is built from TRBV20-1 and TRBJ2-7; 7 bases match TRBD2. Germline V lookup: CDR1 DFQATT, CDR2 SNEGSKA (reference sequence). V lost 0 bases, J lost 4 bases, and 6 bases stayed unmatched. The CDR3 is made up of 14 amino acids. The CDR3 reads CSARDLTSSYEQYF. In nucleotides, the CDR3 is TGCAGTGCTAGAGATTTGACTAGCTCTTACGAGCAGTACTTC.

This clonotype was detected ten times or more. This sequence joins TRBV3-1 and TRBJ1-3; no reliable D call. Germline loops: CDR1 LGHDT, CDR2 YNNKEL (reference sequence). The CDR3 sequence is 14 residues long. V was pared by 1 base and J by 1 base, with 5 bases between. The CDR3 DNA reads as TGTGCCAGCAGCCAAGCTACTTCTGGAAACACCATATATTTT. It translates to CASSQATSGNTIYF.